One sample yielded the 14 T cell receptor beta chains listed below, sequenced in a study of cytomegalovirus exposure and HLA in healthy donors. The table came from immunoSEQ multiplex PCR; TCRdb's copy has only in-frame clones and leaves some out. The sample gives 150,000 to 200,000 clones, 88% of which show up once; 2.5% to 3% is in the top ten. Sequencing was done on a sample of PBMCs. These receptors originate from a man in his late teens or twenties in good health and CMV-seronegative.

The chain joins TRBV6-6 to TRBJ1-2; weak D call: TRBD1 (6 bases). Deletions cut 7 bases from V and 3 bases from J, with 18 bases between. CDR3 length: 15 residues. Germline V gene data show CDR1 as MNHNY and CDR2 as SVGAGI (reference sequence). As DNA, the CDR3 is TGTGCCAGCACCGGATACAGGGCAAGTGACTATGGCTACACCTTC. Its translation: CASTGYRASDYGYTF.

V usage is TRBV7-9 and J usage is TRBJ2-7; 9 nucleotides match TRBD1. This CDR3 region has 13 residues. V shed 5 bases, J shed 6 bases, and the junction held 5 bases outside the gene matches. CDR1 SEHNR and CDR2 FQNEAQ come from the germline V gene (reference sequence). The CDR3 coding sequence is TGTGCCAGCAGCCAAACAGGGGGCCGCGAGCAGTACTTC. It is translated as CASSQTGGREQYF.

The chain is built from TRBV19 and TRBJ2-1; TRBD2 matches at 10 bases. The CDR3 runs to 14 residues. Germline V gene lookup returns CDR1 LNHDA and CDR2 SQIVND (reference sequence). After removal of 7 bases from V and 6 bases from J, the junction contained 6 bases not matched to a gene. Written as DNA, the CDR3 is TGTGCCAGTACCCCACGACTAGCGGGCAATGAGCAGTTCTTC. Its translation: CASTPRLAGNEQFF.

The CDR3 here is CASSYRGMGNQPQHF. The CDR3 DNA reads as TGTGCCAGCAGTTACAGGGGAATGGGCAATCAGCCCCAGCATTTT. The rearrangement joins TRBV28 to TRBJ1-5; 7 bases fit TRBD1. The trim removed 4 bases at V and 2 bases at J, leaving 5 bases unmatched. From germline, CDR1 is MDHEN and CDR2 SYDVKM. CDR3 length: 15 amino acids.

V is TRBV4-1 and J is TRBJ2-7, with TRBD2 matching over 10 bases. Germline-derived CDR1 and CDR2 are MGHRA and YSYEKL. The CDR3 loop spans 15 amino acids. J gave up 0 bases and V 3 bases, and 2 bases lay outside the gene matches. In DNA form, the CDR3 reads TGCGCCAGCAGCCATAGGACTAGCGGCTCCTACGAGCAGTACTTC. It yields the protein CASSHRTSGSYEQYF.

The CDR3 is CASSQQRGPRDGGELFF. Written as DNA, the CDR3 is TGCGCCAGCAGTCAACAGAGGGGGCCGAGGGACGGCGGGGAGCTGTTTTTT. The chain joins TRBV23-1 to TRBJ2-2, with 7 bases matching TRBD1. TRBV23-1 is an open reading frame whose function is uncertain. Losses at the gene ends were 2 bases for V and 7 bases for J; bases not matched to a gene: 13. The CDR3 totals 17 residues.

This rearrangement joins TRBV5-1 to TRBJ1-5; tentative D call: TRBD1 (6 bases). Germline V lookup: CDR1 SGHRS, CDR2 YFSETQ. This CDR3 spans 15 amino acids. Trimming stripped 0 bases from V and 4 bases from J, with 11 bases between. DNA for the CDR3: TGCGCCAGCAGCTTGGACGGACAGCCAAATCAGCCCCAGCATTTT. It translates to CASSLDGQPNQPQHF.

The J gene is TRBJ2-7, the V gene TRBV5-6; a possible D gene is TRBD1 (6 bases). Germline lookup yields CDR1 SGHDT and CDR2 YYEEEE. The CDR3 sequence is 14 residues long. Trimming removed 5 bases from V and 4 bases from J, with 16 bases in between. The CDR3: CASRRQGPRYEQYF. CDR3 DNA sequence: TGTGCCAGCAGGCGTCAGGGGCCTAGGTACGAGCAGTACTTC.

CDR3 nucleotide sequence: TGCGCCAGCAGCCATGTGACCGGACAGTGGGGGCGAAACTATGGCTACACCTTC. It specifies CASSHVTGQWGRNYGYTF. The V call is TRBV4-3, the J call TRBJ1-2; D is possibly TRBD1 (6 bases). In germline, CDR1 is LGHNA, CDR2 YSLEER. CDR3 length: 18 residues. V was pared by 3 bases and J by 2 bases, with 22 bases between.

The chain uses TRBV7-2 and TRBJ1-5; a possible D gene is TRBD1 (5 bases). The CDR3 consists of 11 residues. Germline CDR1 is SGHTA and CDR2 is FQGNSA. The CDR3 sequence: CAVGGNQPQHF. CDR3 bases: TGTGCGGTGGGGGGAAATCAGCCCCAGCATTTT.

The chain employs TRBV10-2 and TRBJ1-5; 7 nucleotides align to TRBD1. V shed 2 bases and J 6 bases; nucleotides not matched to a gene: 4. CDR1 is WSHSY and CDR2 is SAAADI in the germline V gene. The CDR3 has 14 residues. For the CDR3, the DNA is TGCGCCAGCAGTGAGGCGACAGGGCTTCAGCCCCAGCATTTT. This codes for CASSEATGLQPQHF.

This chain connects TRBV6-4 to TRBJ2-1; 11 nucleotides align to TRBD2. The CDR3 totals 17 residues. Germline assignment: CDR1 MRHNA and CDR2 SNTAGT. J gave up 3 bases and V 4 bases, and 8 bases lay outside the gene matches. Here the CDR3 reads CASSGNLGTSGYNEQFF. CDR3 in DNA: TGTGCCAGCAGTGGCAACCTAGGGACTAGCGGCTACAATGAGCAGTTCTTC.

The CDR3 loop reads CSAMDREPYEQYF. In nucleotides, the CDR3 is TGCAGCGCGATGGACAGGGAGCCCTACGAGCAGTACTTC. The genes are TRBV29-1 and TRBJ2-7, with TRBD1 identical over 8 bases. CDR1 and CDR2 (germline): SQVTM, ANQGSEA. The CDR3 has 13 residues. Trimming took 7 bases from V and 2 from J; bases not matched to a gene: 7.

This clone has just one count. The chain employs TRBV27 and TRBJ2-7, with TRBD2 identical over 7 bases. The CDR3 runs 18 residues. Germline CDR1 reads MNHEY; CDR2 reads SMNVEV (reference sequence). With 5 bases clipped from V and 0 bases from J, the junction kept 16 bases outside the gene matches. CDR3 sequence (DNA): TGTGCCAGCAGTCCGTATTTACGGAGCGGGGCGAGCTCCTACGAGCAGTACGTC. It translates to CASSPYLRSGASSYEQYV.